These 10 T cell receptor beta chains were sequenced from one sample in a study of neurological immune-mediated disorders. Each CDR3 protein gets one entry after TCRdb re-called the 5' RACE reads with MiXCR. The table has 45,000 to 55,000 distinct CDR3 sequences, 3.8% seen once; the top ten hold roughly 7.1%. The sample was PBMCs. These receptors were obtained from a man aged 60-69 years with multiple sclerosis.

This clonotype was recorded many times. The chain is built from TRBV5-1 and TRBJ2-1; weak D call: TRBD2 (6 bases). V lost 2 bases and J lost 8, with 14 bases in between. The CDR3 is 14 amino acids. Germline V gives CDR1 SGHRS, CDR2 YFSETQ. CDR3 nucleotides: TGCGCCAGCAGCTTCTGGAGGGATAGAGATGAGCAGTTCTTC. Translation: CASSFWRDRDEQFF.

At least ten counts were recorded for this clonotype. The gene calls are TRBV29-1 and TRBJ1-2; 10 bases align to TRBD1. CDR1 is SQVTM, CDR2 ANQGSEA, per germline. This CDR3 region has 11 residues. The CDR3 protein is CSGGQGNGYTF. CDR3 in DNA: TGCAGTGGGGGACAGGGGAATGGCTACACCTTC. The variable domain in full, completed from reference TRBV29-1 and TRBJ1-2, reads SAVISQKPSRDICQRGTSLTIQCQVDSQVTMMFWYRQQPGQSLTLIATANQGSEATYESGFVIDKFPISRPNLTFSTLTVSNMSPEDSSIYLCSGGQGNGYTFGSGTRLTVV.

This clonotype was detected ten times or more. The chain combines TRBV12-3 or TRBV12-4 with TRBJ2-5; 7 bases fit TRBD1. V dropped 5 bases and J dropped 2; count of bases not matched to a gene: 8. The CDR3 totals 15 residues. This CDR3 is CASSLQGKGQETQYF. The CDR3 bases are TGTGCCAGCAGTCTACAGGGGAAAGGGCAAGAGACCCAGTACTTC.

This clonotype was recorded many times. V and J are TRBV15 and TRBJ2-7; TRBD2 might be the D (5 bases). This CDR3 is 14 amino acids long. Trimming took off 1 base at V and 2 bases at J, with 9 bases between the two ends. Germline CDR1 and CDR2: LNHNV and YYDKDF (reference sequence). CDR3 in amino acids: CATSRAGSTYEQYF. Written as DNA, the CDR3 is TGTGCCACCAGCAGAGCGGGGTCAACCTACGAGCAGTACTTC.

This clonotype was seen ten or more times. The V gene is TRBV7-8, the J gene TRBJ2-2, with 9 bases aligning to TRBD2. The CDR3 is 18 amino acids. The V segment lost 5 bases and the J segment 6 bases; nucleotides outside the gene matches: 16. Germline V gene sequence: CDR1 SGHVS, CDR2 FQNEAQ. The CDR3 DNA reads as TGTGCCAGCAGCCTTAGAATGCCTTTAGCGGGGGTGGCCGGGGAGCTGTTTTTT. Translation: CASSLRMPLAGVAGELFF.

The sample holds many counts of this clonotype. The chain has TRBV5-1 and TRBJ1-1; 7 positions match TRBD1. The CDR3 totals 16 residues. V lost 4 bases to trimming and J lost 0 bases; unmatched junction nucleotides: 9. Germline V gene sequence: CDR1 SGHRS, CDR2 YFSETQ. The DNA for the CDR3 is TGCGCCAGCAGCCCCGGGACAGATTACATGAACACTGAAGCTTTCTTT. Protein sequence: CASSPGTDYMNTEAFF.

This clonotype was seen ten or more times. This chain connects TRBV5-1 to TRBJ1-1; the D is unclear. Germline-derived CDR1 and CDR2 are SGHRS and YFSETQ. There are 13 residues in the CDR3. Trimming took off 3 bases at V and 0 bases at J, with 6 bases between the two ends. The CDR3 loop is CASSSELNTEAFF. CDR3 sequence (DNA): TGCGCCAGCAGCTCTGAGTTGAACACTGAAGCTTTCTTT.

This clonotype was found many times. This chain uses TRBV20-1 with TRBJ2-3; the match to TRBD2 covers 15 bases. From germline, CDR1 is DFQATT and CDR2 SNEGSKA (reference sequence). CDR3 length: 19 residues. V shed 2 bases and J 4 bases; nucleotides not matched to a gene: 13. The CDR3 nucleotides read TGCAGTGCTAGACTGTGGACTAGCGGGAGGGCCGTTAACGCAGATACGCAGTATTTT. It is translated as CSARLWTSGRAVNADTQYF.

This clonotype was recorded many times. The chain carries TRBV7-6 and TRBJ2-1, with 9 bases identical to TRBD2. The length of the CDR3 is 14 residues. V was pared by 5 bases and J by 6 bases, with 5 bases of the junction left unmatched. The germline V gene encodes CDR1 SGHVS and CDR2 FNYEAQ. CDR3 amino acids: CASSLSGSVNEQFF. DNA of the CDR3: TGTGCCAGCAGCCTTAGCGGGAGCGTCAATGAGCAGTTCTTC.

The sample holds many counts of this clonotype. V is TRBV20-1 and J is TRBJ1-5, with D possibly being TRBD1 (5 bases). V lost 5 bases and J 4 bases, leaving 18 bases between the germline ends. This CDR3 spans 15 amino acids. CDR1 DFQATT and CDR2 SNEGSKA come from the germline V gene (reference sequence). The CDR3 DNA sequence: TGCAGTGCTGAGGGTGCCGTCGGGGGAAATCAGCCCCAGCATTTT. It specifies CSAEGAVGGNQPQHF.